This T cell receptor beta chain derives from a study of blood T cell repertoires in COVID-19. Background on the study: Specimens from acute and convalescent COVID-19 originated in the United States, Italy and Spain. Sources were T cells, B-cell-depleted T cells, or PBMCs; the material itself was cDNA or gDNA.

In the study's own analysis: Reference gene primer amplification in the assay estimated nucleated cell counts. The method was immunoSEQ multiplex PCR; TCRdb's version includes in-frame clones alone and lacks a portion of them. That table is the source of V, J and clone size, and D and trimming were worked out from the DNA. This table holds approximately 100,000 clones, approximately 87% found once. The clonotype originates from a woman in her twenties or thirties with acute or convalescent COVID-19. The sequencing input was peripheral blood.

DNA of the CDR3: TGTGCCAGCAGTTATGGTGGGCCGGGCACAGATACGCAGTATTTT. This gives the protein CASSYGGPGTDTQYF. The chain carries TRBV6-5 and TRBJ2-3; D gene uncertain. The germline gives CDR1 MNHEY, CDR2 SVGAGI. This CDR3 is 15 amino acids long. V was cut by 3 bases and J by 1 base, with 11 bases left in between.